This T cell receptor (beta chain) comes out of a study of T cell repertoires in cytomegalovirus infection. Regarding this clonotype: Its antigen is currently unknown.

Study conclusions and caveats: In two of eight donors, the top clonotype was HLA-C-restricted CMV-specific.

TCRdb recomputed calls from the reads with MiXCR, one row per CDR3 protein. The table has roughly 730,000 distinct CDR3 sequences, roughly 30% seen once; the top ten hold over 15%. Germline-derived CDR1 and CDR2 are SGHVS and FQNEAQ. This CDR3 is 16 amino acids long. V dropped 2 bases and J dropped 1 base, with 15 bases sitting between them. The chain links TRBV7-8 to TRBJ2-7; no clear D. This TCR came from a human donor in good health (CMV status not recorded). Some clones in this sample may be carry-over from other donors' samples. The sample was cultured PBMCs, taken from culture after CMV antigen stimulation. The CDR3 spells CASSLSSRAWSYEQYF. CDR3 nucleotide sequence: TGTGCCAGCAGCTTAAGCAGCCGGGCTTGGTCCTACGAGCAGTACTTC.